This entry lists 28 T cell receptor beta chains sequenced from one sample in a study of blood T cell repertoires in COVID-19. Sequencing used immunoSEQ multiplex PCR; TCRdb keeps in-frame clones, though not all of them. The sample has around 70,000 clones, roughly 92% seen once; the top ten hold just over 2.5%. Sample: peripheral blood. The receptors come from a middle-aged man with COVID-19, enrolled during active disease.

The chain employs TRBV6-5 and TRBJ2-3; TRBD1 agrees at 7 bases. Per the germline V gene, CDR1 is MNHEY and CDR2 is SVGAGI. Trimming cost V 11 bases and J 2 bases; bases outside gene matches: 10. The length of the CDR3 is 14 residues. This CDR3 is CAAKGGGATDTQYF. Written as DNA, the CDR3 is TGTGCCGCAAAAGGGGGCGGAGCCACAGATACGCAGTATTTT.

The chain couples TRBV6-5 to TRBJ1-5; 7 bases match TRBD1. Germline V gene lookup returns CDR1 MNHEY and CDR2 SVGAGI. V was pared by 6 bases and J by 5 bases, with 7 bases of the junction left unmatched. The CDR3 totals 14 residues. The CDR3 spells CASSGGQVDQPQHF. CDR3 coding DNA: TGTGCCAGCAGCGGCGGACAGGTCGATCAGCCCCAGCATTTT.

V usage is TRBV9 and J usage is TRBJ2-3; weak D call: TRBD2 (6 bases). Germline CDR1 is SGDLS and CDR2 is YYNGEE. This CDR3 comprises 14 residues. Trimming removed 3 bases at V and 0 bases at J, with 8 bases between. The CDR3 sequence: CASSAAGSTDTQYF. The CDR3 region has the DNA TGTGCCAGCAGCGCCGCGGGAAGCACAGATACGCAGTATTTT.

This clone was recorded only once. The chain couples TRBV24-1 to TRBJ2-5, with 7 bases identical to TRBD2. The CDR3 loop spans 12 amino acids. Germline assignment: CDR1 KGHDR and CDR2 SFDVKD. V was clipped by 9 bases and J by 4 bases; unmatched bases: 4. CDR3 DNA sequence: TGTGCCACCTCCGGCGGGGGAGAGACCCAGTACTTC. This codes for CATSGGGETQYF.

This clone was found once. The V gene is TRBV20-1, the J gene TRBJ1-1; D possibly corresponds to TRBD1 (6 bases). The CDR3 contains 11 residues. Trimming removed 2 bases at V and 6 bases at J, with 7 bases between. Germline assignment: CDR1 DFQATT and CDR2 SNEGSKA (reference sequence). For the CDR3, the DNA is TGCAGTGCTAGAAAGGGGGCTGAAGCTTTCTTT. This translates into CSARKGAEAFF.

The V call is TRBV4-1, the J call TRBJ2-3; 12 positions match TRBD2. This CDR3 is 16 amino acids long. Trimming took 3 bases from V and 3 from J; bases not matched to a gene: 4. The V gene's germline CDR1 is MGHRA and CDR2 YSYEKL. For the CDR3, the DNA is TGCGCCAGCAGCCAGGTACTAGCGGGAGGTACAGATACGCAGTATTTT. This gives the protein CASSQVLAGGTDTQYF.

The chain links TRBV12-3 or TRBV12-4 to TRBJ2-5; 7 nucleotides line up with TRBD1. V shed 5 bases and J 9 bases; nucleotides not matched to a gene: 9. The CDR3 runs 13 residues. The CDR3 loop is CASSLGQAEAQYF. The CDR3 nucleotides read TGTGCCAGCAGTCTCGGACAGGCCGAGGCCCAGTACTTC.

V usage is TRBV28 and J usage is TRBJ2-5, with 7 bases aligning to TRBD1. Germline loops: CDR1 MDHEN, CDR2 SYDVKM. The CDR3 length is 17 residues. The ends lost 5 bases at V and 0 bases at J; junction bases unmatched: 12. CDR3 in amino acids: CASSPVRQGLYQETQYF. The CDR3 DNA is TGTGCCAGCAGTCCGGTACGACAGGGCCTGTACCAAGAGACCCAGTACTTC.

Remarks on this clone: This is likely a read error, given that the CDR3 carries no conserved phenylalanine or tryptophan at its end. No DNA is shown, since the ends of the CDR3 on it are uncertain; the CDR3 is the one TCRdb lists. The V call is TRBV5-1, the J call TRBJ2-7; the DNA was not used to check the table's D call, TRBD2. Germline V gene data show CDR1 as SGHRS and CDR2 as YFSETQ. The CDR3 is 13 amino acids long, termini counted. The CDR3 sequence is CASSLALDSPKIC.

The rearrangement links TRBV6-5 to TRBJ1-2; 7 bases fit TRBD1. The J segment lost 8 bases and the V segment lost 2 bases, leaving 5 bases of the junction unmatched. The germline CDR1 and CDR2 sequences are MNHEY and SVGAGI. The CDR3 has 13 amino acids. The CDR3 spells CASSYMGTEGYTF. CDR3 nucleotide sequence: TGTGCCAGCAGTTACATGGGGACAGAGGGCTACACCTTC.

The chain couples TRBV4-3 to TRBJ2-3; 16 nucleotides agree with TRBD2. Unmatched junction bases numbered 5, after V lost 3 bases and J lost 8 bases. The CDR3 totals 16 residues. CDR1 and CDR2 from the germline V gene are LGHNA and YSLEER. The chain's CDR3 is CASSQGLAGGPSTQYF. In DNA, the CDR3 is TGCGCCAGCAGCCAGGGACTAGCGGGAGGGCCCTCTACGCAGTATTTT.

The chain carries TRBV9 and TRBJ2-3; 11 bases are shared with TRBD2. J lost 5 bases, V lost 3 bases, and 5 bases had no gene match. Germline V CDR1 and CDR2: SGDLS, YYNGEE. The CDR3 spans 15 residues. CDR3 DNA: TGTGCCAGCAGCGGTACTAGCGGGAGTAAAGATACGCAGTATTTT. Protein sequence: CASSGTSGSKDTQYF.

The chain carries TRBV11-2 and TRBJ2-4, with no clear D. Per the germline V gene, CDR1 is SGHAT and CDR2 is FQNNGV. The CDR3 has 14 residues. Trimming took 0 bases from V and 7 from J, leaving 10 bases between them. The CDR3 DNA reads TGTGCCAGCAGCTTAGATTTGCCCGGGAACATTCAGTACTTC. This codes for CASSLDLPGNIQYF.

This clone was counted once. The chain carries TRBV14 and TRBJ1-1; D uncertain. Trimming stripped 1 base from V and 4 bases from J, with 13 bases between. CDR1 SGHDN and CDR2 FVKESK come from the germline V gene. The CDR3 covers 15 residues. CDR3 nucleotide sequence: TGTGCCAGCAGCCAAGTTGGAGGGTTCGGCACTGAAGCTTTCTTT. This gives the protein CASSQVGGFGTEAFF. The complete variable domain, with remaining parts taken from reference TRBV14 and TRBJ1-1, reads EAGVTQFPSHSVIEKGQTVTLRCDPISGHDNLYWYRRVMGKEIKFLLHFVKESKQDESGMPNNRFLAERTGGTYSTLKVQPAELEDSGVYFCASSQVGGFGTEAFFGQGTRLTVV.

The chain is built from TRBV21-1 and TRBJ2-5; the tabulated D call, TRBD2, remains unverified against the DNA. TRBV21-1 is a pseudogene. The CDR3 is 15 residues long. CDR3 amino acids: CASSKVKNGAETQYF. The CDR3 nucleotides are TGTGCCAGCAGCAAAGTGAAAAATGGAGCAGAGACCCAGTACTTC.

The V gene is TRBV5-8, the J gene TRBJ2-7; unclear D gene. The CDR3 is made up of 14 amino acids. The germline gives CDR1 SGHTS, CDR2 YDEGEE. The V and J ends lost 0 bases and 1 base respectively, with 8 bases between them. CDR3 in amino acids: CASSLGLSSYEQYV. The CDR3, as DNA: TGTGCCAGCAGCTTGGGACTCTCTTCCTACGAGCAGTACGTC.

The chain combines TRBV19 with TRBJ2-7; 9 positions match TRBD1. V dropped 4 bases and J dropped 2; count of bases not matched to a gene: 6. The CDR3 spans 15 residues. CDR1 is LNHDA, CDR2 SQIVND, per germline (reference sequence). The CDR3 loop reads CASSTAGTGTYEQYF. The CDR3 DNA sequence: TGTGCCAGTAGTACCGCCGGGACAGGGACCTACGAGCAGTACTTC.

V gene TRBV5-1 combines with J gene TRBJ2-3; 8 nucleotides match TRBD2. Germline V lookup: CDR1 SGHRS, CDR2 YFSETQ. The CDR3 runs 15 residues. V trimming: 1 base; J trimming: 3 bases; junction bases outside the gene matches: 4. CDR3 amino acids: CASSLQASGTDTQYF. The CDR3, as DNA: TGCGCCAGCAGCTTGCAGGCTAGCGGGACAGATACGCAGTATTTT.

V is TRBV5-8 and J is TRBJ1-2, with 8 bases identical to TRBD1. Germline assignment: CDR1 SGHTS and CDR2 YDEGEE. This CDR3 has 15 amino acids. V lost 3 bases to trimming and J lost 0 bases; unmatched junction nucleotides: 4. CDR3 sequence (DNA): TGTGCCAGCAGCTCGCAGGGGGCGCCTAACTATGGCTACACCTTC. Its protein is CASSSQGAPNYGYTF.

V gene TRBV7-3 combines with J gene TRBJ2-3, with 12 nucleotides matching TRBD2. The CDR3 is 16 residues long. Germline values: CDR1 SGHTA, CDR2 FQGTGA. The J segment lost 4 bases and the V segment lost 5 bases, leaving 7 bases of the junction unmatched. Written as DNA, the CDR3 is TGTGCCAGCAGCGCGACTAGCGGGAGACCGGCAGATACGCAGTATTTT. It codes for CASSATSGRPADTQYF.

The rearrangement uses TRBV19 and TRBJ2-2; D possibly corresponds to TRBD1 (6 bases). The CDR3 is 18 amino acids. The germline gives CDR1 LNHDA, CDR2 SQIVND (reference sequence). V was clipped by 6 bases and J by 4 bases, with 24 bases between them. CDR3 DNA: TGTGCCAGTAGCCCACTGGGGGCGGGCACTTTCCGCACCGGGGAGCTGTTTTTT. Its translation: CASSPLGAGTFRTGELFF.

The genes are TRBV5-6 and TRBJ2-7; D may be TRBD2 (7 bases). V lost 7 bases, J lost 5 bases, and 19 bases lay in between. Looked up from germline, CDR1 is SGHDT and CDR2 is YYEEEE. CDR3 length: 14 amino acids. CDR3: CASYFRGGADEQYF. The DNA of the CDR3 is TGTGCCAGCTACTTCCGTGGGGGGGCGGACGAGCAGTACTTC.

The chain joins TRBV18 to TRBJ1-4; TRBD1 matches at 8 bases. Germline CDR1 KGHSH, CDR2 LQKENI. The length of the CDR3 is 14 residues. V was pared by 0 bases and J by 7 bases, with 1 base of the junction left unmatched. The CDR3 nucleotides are TGTGCCAGCTCACCACCGGGACAGGCTGAAAAACTGTTTTTT. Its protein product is CASSPPGQAEKLFF.

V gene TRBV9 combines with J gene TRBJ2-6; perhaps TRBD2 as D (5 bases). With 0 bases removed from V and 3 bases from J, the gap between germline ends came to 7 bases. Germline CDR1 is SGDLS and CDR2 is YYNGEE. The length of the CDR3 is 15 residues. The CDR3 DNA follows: TGTGCCAGCAGCGTAGGGGGAGATGGGGCCAACGTCCTGACTTTC. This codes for CASSVGGDGANVLTF.

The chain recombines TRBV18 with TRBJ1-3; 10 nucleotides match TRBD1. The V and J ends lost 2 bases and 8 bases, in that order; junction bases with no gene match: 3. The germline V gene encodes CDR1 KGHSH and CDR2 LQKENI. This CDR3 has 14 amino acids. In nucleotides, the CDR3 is TGTGCCAGCTCACCATCGGACAGGGGGTACACCATATATTTT. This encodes CASSPSDRGYTIYF.

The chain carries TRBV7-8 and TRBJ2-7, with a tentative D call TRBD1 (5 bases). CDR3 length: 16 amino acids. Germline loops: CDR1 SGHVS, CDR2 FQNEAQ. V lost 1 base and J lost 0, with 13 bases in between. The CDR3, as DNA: TGTGCCAGCAGCTTAGTAGGGCAGGGCCTCTCCTACGAGCAGTACTTC. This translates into CASSLVGQGLSYEQYF. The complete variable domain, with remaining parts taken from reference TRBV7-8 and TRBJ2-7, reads GAGVSQSPRYKVAKRGQDVALRCDPISGHVSLFWYQQALGQGPEFLTYFQNEAQLDKSGLPSDRFFAERPEGSVSTLKIQRTQQEDSAVYLCASSLVGQGLSYEQYFGPGTRLTVT.

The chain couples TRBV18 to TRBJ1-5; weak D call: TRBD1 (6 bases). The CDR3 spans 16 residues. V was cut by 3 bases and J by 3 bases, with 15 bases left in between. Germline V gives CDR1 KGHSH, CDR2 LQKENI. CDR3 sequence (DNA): TGTGCCAGCTCACCCACTGGGCAGGGGAACAATCAGCCCCAGCATTTT. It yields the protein CASSPTGQGNNQPQHF.

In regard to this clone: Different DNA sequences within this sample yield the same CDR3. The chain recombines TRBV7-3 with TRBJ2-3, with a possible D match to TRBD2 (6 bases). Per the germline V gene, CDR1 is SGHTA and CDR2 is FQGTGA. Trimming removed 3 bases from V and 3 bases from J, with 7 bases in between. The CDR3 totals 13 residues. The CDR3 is CASSFGGTDTQYF. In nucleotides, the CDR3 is TGTGCCAGCAGCTTCGGGGGTACAGATACGCAGTATTTT.